The 25 T cell receptor beta chains listed next were all sequenced from one sample in a study of graft-versus-host responses after intestinal transplantation. TCRdb keeps only in-frame clones here, not all; method: immunoSEQ multiplex PCR. The sample has about 11,000 clones; 30% to 40% are singletons. Sequences were derived from alloreactive CD4+ T cells from a mixed lymphocyte reaction culture, sampled before transplantation. Subset: CFSE-low proliferating T cells sorted from roughly six-day pre-transplant mixed lymphocyte reaction (GvH or HvG direction). These receptors were obtained from a human patient who was an organ donor for intestinal transplantation.

This clone was seen a single time. The chain has TRBV9 and TRBJ1-5, with D perhaps matching TRBD1 (6 bases). This CDR3 is built from 13 residues. The germline CDR1 and CDR2 sequences are SGDLS and YYNGEE. The V end lost 2 bases, the J end lost 5 bases, and 8 bases lay between the germline ends. CDR3 nucleotide sequence: TGTGCCAGCAGCGTGGACAGTCATCAGCCCCAGCATTTT. Translated, it gives CASSVDSHQPQHF.

The rearrangement links TRBV18 to TRBJ2-5; a possible D gene is TRBD2 (5 bases). This CDR3 region has 13 residues. Germline V CDR1 and CDR2: KGHSH, LQKENI. V gave up 4 bases and J gave up 1 base, with 7 bases separating them. This chain's CDR3 is CASSLARQETQYF. The CDR3 DNA reads as TGTGCCAGCTCACTAGCGCGCCAAGAGACCCAGTACTTC.

There are a few counts of this clone. The chain links TRBV2 to TRBJ2-1, with 8 bases aligning to TRBD1. J was trimmed by 4 bases and V by 6 bases; bases with no gene match: 8. CDR3 size: 15 residues. CDR1 and CDR2 (germline): SNHLY, FYNNEI. CDR3 sequence (DNA): TGTGCCAGCAGCGCTGACAGGGGCCCTTACAATGAGCAGTTCTTC. Residues: CASSADRGPYNEQFF.

This rearrangement joins TRBV7-2 to TRBJ2-3; TRBD2 agrees at 9 bases. The CDR3 covers 16 residues. Germline trimming cut 3 bases from V and 4 bases from J; bases unmatched to any gene: 8. Germline CDR1 SGHTA, CDR2 FQGNSA. CDR3: CASSLGVAGAPDTQYF. CDR3 coding DNA: TGTGCCAGCAGCTTGGGGGTAGCGGGGGCCCCAGATACGCAGTATTTT.

This clone has more than one count but fewer than ten. The chain recombines TRBV9 with TRBJ2-5; 10 bases fit TRBD1. This CDR3 is built from 15 residues. J was trimmed by 2 bases and V by 4 bases; bases with no gene match: 5. CDR1 SGDLS and CDR2 YYNGEE come from the germline V gene. The CDR3 coding sequence is TGTGCCAGCAGCACAGACAGGGGGCCTCAAGAGACCCAGTACTTC. Its translation: CASSTDRGPQETQYF.

This clone was seen only a few times. The CDR3 bases are TGTGCCAGCTCACCCTCCAGCGCCCAAGAGACCCAGTACTTC. It encodes CASSPSSAQETQYF. The chain carries TRBV18 and TRBJ2-5; D unresolved. This CDR3 comprises 14 residues. Germline V gene sequence: CDR1 KGHSH, CDR2 LQKENI. Between the trimmed V and J ends, which lost 3 bases and 1 base, there was a span of 9 bases.

In this sample, this clone turned up a few times. J is TRBJ2-1 and V is TRBV11-2; D is perhaps TRBD2 (6 bases). V gave up 4 bases and J gave up 9 bases, with 13 bases separating them. The CDR3 has 13 amino acids. Germline assignment: CDR1 SGHAT and CDR2 FQNNGV. The CDR3 region is CASSSARAGEQFF. In DNA form, the CDR3 reads TGTGCCAGCAGCTCAGCCCGAGCGGGTGAGCAGTTCTTC.

Details on this clone: One end of the junction varies from germline; a read error may be responsible. This chain uses TRBV7-8 with TRBJ1-2, with 7 bases lining up with TRBD1. Germline CDR1 is SGHVS and CDR2 is FQNEAQ. This CDR3 contains 15 residues. The CDR3 region has the DNA TGTGCCAGCAGCCCAGGACAGGCTGCTAACTATGGCTGCACCTTC. The encoded protein is CASSPGQAANYGCTF.

This clone has just one count. The junction shows a germline mismatch at one end, possibly a read error. This rearrangement joins TRBV7-2 to TRBJ1-4; D ambiguous. CDR1 is SGHTA, CDR2 FQGNSA, per germline. CDR3 length: 13 residues. CDR3 nucleotide sequence: TGTGTCAGCAGCGAGAGGATCAGTAAAAAACTGTTTTTT. Its protein is CVSSERISKKLFF. Using reference TRBV7-2 and TRBJ1-4 for the parts outside the CDR3, the full variable domain is GAGVSQSPSNKVTEKGKDVELRCDPISGHTALYWYRQSLGQGLEFLIYFQGNSAPDKSGLPSDRFSAERTGGSVSTLTIQRTQQEDSAVYLCVSSERISKKLFFGSGTQLSVL.

As DNA, the CDR3 is TGTGCCAGCACCACAAGGGCAGGGGGCGGTGAAAAACTGTTTTTT. Translating it yields CASTTRAGGGEKLFF. The V call is TRBV27, the J call TRBJ1-4; 8 nucleotides match TRBD1. V lost 7 bases, J lost 7 bases, and 11 bases stayed unmatched. Germline lookup yields CDR1 MNHEY and CDR2 SMNVEV (reference sequence). CDR3 length equals 15 residues. Using reference TRBV27 and TRBJ1-4 for the parts outside the CDR3, the full variable domain is EAQVTQNPRYLITVTGKKLTVTCSQNMNHEYMSWYRQDPGLGLRQIYYSMNVEVTDKGDVPEGYKVSRKEKRNFPLILESPSPNQTSLYFCASTTRAGGGEKLFFGSGTQLSVL.

V gene TRBV6-6 combines with J gene TRBJ2-7, with D possibly being TRBD2 (5 bases). This CDR3 is built from 14 residues. Germline V gives CDR1 MNHNY, CDR2 SVGAGI (reference sequence). Trimming left V 5 bases short and J 6 bases short, with 17 bases between. CDR3 sequence: CASSAQDGISEQYF. CDR3 DNA: TGTGCCAGCAGTGCCCAGGACGGGATCTCCGAGCAGTACTTC.

This chain joins TRBV7-3 and TRBJ2-7; D is perhaps TRBD2 (6 bases). The CDR3 consists of 18 residues. Trimming took off 4 bases at V and 3 bases at J, with 25 bases between the two ends. Germline V lookup: CDR1 SGHTA, CDR2 FQGTGA. In DNA, the CDR3 is TGTGCCAGCAGCTCCCTCCGCCCTCGGGTAGCGGAGCACTACGAGCAGTACTTC. Its translation: CASSSLRPRVAEHYEQYF.

This clone turned up a few times. The V gene is TRBV19, the J gene TRBJ1-2, with D hard to call. This CDR3 is 15 amino acids long. Trimming removed 3 bases from V and 2 bases from J, with 13 bases in between. Germline assignment: CDR1 LNHDA and CDR2 SQIVND (reference sequence). The CDR3 region is CASSIHHESNYGYTF. The CDR3 DNA sequence: TGTGCCAGTAGTATTCATCATGAGTCGAACTATGGCTACACCTTC.

V is TRBV18 and J is TRBJ2-7; 10 bases agree with TRBD1. Per the germline V gene, CDR1 is KGHSH and CDR2 is LQKENI. V shed 1 base, J shed 3 bases, and the junction held 6 bases outside the gene matches. This CDR3 is 16 amino acids long. The CDR3 sequence is CASSPLYGTGDYEQYF. The CDR3 DNA reads as TGTGCCAGCTCACCACTCTACGGGACAGGGGACTACGAGCAGTACTTC.

The gene calls are TRBV5-5 and TRBJ1-5; a weak D match, TRBD1 (5 bases). CDR1 is SGHKS and CDR2 is YYEKEE in the germline V gene (reference sequence). CDR3 length: 17 amino acids. Trimming cost V 3 bases and J 6 bases, with 22 bases left between them. CDR3 residues: CASSSRIGRDGIQPQHF. DNA of the CDR3: TGTGCCAGCAGCTCCAGGATCGGGAGGGACGGGATTCAGCCCCAGCATTTT. Full variable domain (rest looked up from reference TRBV5-5 and TRBJ1-5): DAGVTQSPTHLIKTRGQQVTLRCSPISGHKSVSWYQQVLGQGPQFIFQYYEKEERGRGNFPDRFSARQFPNYSSELNVNALLLGDSALYLCASSSRIGRDGIQPQHFGDGTRLSIL.

This chain uses TRBV9 with TRBJ2-1; 7 bases match TRBD2. Germline V lookup: CDR1 SGDLS, CDR2 YYNGEE. The CDR3 sequence is 15 residues long. V shed 0 bases and J 0 bases; nucleotides not matched to a gene: 0. CDR3: CASSVAGGSYNEQFF. The CDR3 DNA is TGTGCCAGCAGCGTAGCGGGGGGCTCCTACAATGAGCAGTTCTTC.

This clone was seen a handful of times. This rearrangement joins TRBV4-1 to TRBJ2-5; TRBD2 matches at 11 bases. CDR1 is MGHRA, CDR2 YSYEKL, per germline. The CDR3 sequence is 17 residues long. V lost 1 base, J lost 5 bases, and 9 bases stayed unmatched. This CDR3 reads CASSQAHSGGARETQYF. The CDR3 region has the DNA TGCGCCAGCAGCCAAGCGCATAGCGGGGGGGCCAGGGAGACCCAGTACTTC.

V is TRBV10-3 and J is TRBJ1-2; tentatively, D is TRBD1 (6 bases). CDR1 and CDR2 (germline): ENHRY, SYGVKD. The CDR3 is made up of 11 amino acids. V shed 4 bases and J shed 7 bases, with 7 bases lying between them. CDR3 nucleotide sequence: TGTGCCATCAGTGTACAGGGTGGCTACACCTTC. Protein sequence: CAISVQGGYTF.

This chain joins TRBV11-2 and TRBJ2-6, with 9 bases lining up with TRBD1. The CDR3 is 18 amino acids. With V trimmed by 5 bases and J by 0 bases, 8 bases remained unmatched. Germline CDR1 and CDR2: SGHAT and FQNNGV. This CDR3 reads CASSPPGQGFSGANVLTF. As DNA, the CDR3 is TGTGCCAGCAGCCCACCGGGACAGGGTTTCTCTGGGGCCAACGTCCTGACTTTC. Based on the CDR3 plus reference TRBV11-2 and TRBJ2-6, the full variable domain is EAGVAQSPRYKIIEKRQSVAFWCNPISGHATLYWYQQILGQGPKLLIQFQNNGVVDDSQLPKDRFSAERLKGVDSTLKIQPAKLEDSAVYLCASSPPGQGFSGANVLTFGAGSRLTVL.

In its sample, this clone was seen a few times. V gene TRBV19 combines with J gene TRBJ1-1; 9 nucleotides line up with TRBD1. V lost 2 bases and J lost 0; bases outside the gene matches: 4. This CDR3 region has 16 residues. Germline CDR1 reads LNHDA; CDR2 reads SQIVND (reference sequence). The CDR3 DNA sequence: TGTGCCAGTAGTATAAACAGGGGGCGAATGAACACTGAAGCTTTCTTT. Translated, it gives CASSINRGRMNTEAFF. Using reference TRBV19 and TRBJ1-1 for the parts outside the CDR3, the full variable domain is DGGITQSPKYLFRKEGQNVTLSCEQNLNHDAMYWYRQDPGQGLRLIYYSQIVNDFQKGDIAEGYSVSREKKESFPLTVTSAQKNPTAFYLCASSINRGRMNTEAFFGQGTRLTVV.

This clone has more than one count but fewer than ten. The chain is built from TRBV7-9 and TRBJ2-6, with D possibly being TRBD1 (6 bases). The CDR3 runs to 16 residues. V shed 1 base and J shed 4 bases, with 11 bases lying between them. CDR1 SEHNR and CDR2 FQNEAQ come from the germline V gene (reference sequence). The CDR3 DNA reads as TGTGCCAGCAGCTTAGTGACAGGCCCGGGGGCCAACGTCCTGACTTTC. Translated, it gives CASSLVTGPGANVLTF.

The table lists this clone with a few counts. CDR3 protein: CASSTKGGDTEAFF. The CDR3 DNA follows: TGTGCCAGCAGTACAAAGGGGGGGGACACTGAAGCTTTCTTT. The chain joins TRBV27 to TRBJ1-1, with D possibly matching TRBD1 (6 bases). CDR3 size: 14 residues. Trimming stripped 5 bases from V and 3 bases from J, with 13 bases between. Germline CDR1 and CDR2: MNHEY and SMNVEV (reference sequence).

This clone was detected a few times. This rearrangement joins TRBV11-2 to TRBJ1-1; the D gene is possibly TRBD1 (6 bases). With 3 bases removed from V and 6 bases from J, the gap between germline ends came to 14 bases. From germline, CDR1 is SGHAT and CDR2 FQNNGV. The CDR3 sequence is 14 residues long. CDR3 region: CASSFTGPEAEAFF. Here the CDR3 DNA reads TGTGCCAGCAGCTTTACAGGGCCAGAAGCTGAAGCTTTCTTT. The entire variable domain, with the rest obtained from reference TRBV11-2 and TRBJ1-1, is as follows: EAGVAQSPRYKIIEKRQSVAFWCNPISGHATLYWYQQILGQGPKLLIQFQNNGVVDDSQLPKDRFSAERLKGVDSTLKIQPAKLEDSAVYLCASSFTGPEAEAFFGQGTRLTVV.

The genes are TRBV6-1 and TRBJ1-6; D call uncertain. CDR1 is MNHNS, CDR2 SASEGT, per germline. The CDR3 is 15 residues long. The germline V and J ends were trimmed by 1 base and 10 bases, with 14 bases remaining between them. The CDR3 here is CASSEEGRARSPLHF. In DNA form, the CDR3 reads TGTGCCAGCAGTGAAGAAGGCAGAGCGAGATCACCCCTCCACTTT.

This clone was observed a few times. This sequence joins TRBV6-5 and TRBJ2-5; D is uncertain. V was cut by 4 bases and J by 2 bases, with 5 bases left in between. The germline V gene has CDR1 MNHEY and CDR2 SVGAGI. The CDR3 extends over 12 amino acids. The CDR3 coding sequence is TGTGCCAGCAGTTTCGGGCAAGAGACCCAGTACTTC. Amino acids: CASSFGQETQYF.